Following are 9 T cell receptor beta chains from one sample sequenced in a study of T cells expressing NK-cell markers. TCRdb re-called the 5' RACE reads and gives one entry per CDR3 protein, without DNA. The listing contains about 390,000 distinct CDR3 sequences. The sequenced sample consisted of blood T cells: a sorted CD56 or NKG2C T cell subset, CD4+ or CD8+ T cells, or bulk PBMC T cells (not recorded which). Receptors originate from a woman aged 45 to 65 in good health.

The chain links TRBV12-3 or TRBV12-4 to TRBJ2-5; TCRdb selects TRBD1, and the lack of DNA leaves this call unchecked. The CDR3 totals 14 residues. This chain's CDR3 is CASSPTGPQETQYF.

The V and J genes are TRBV5-1 and TRBJ2-1; TCRdb calls TRBD1, which cannot be checked without DNA. The CDR3 covers 19 residues. Germline CDR1 is SGHRS and CDR2 is YFSETQ. The CDR3 spells CASSHPGQGLAGAYNEQFF.

V gene TRBV10-3 combines with J gene TRBJ1-2; TCRdb lists TRBD1, though no DNA is available to test this call. CDR1 ENHRY and CDR2 SYGVKD come from the germline V gene. The CDR3 contains 13 residues. The CDR3: CAISVGTPPGYTF.

The chain couples TRBV5-1 to TRBJ2-1; TCRdb outputs TRBD2, but without DNA this stays unchecked. Germline V gene data show CDR1 as SGHRS and CDR2 as YFSETQ. This CDR3 region has 15 residues. CDR3 protein: CASSLEAGAMDEQFF.

This chain uses TRBV12-3 or TRBV12-4 with TRBJ2-1; TCRdb's D call of TRBD2 is untestable without DNA. This CDR3 is 15 amino acids long. CDR3 region: CASSPPQGGANEQFF.

The chain couples TRBV29-1 to TRBJ2-1; checking the TCRdb D call of TRBD2 is not possible without DNA. The CDR3 is 15 amino acids. Germline V gene data show CDR1 as SQVTM and CDR2 as ANQGSEA. This chain's CDR3 is CSVVGSGRAPHEQFF.

The chain combines TRBV6-5 with TRBJ2-1; TCRdb lists TRBD2, though no DNA is available to test this call. Germline assignment: CDR1 MNHEY and CDR2 SVGAGI. The CDR3 runs 17 residues. CDR3 in amino acids: CASKSGLAGGSYNEQFF.

The chain joins TRBV6-6 to TRBJ1-2; TCRdb gives TRBD1 as the D gene, but with no DNA this cannot be confirmed. The CDR3 extends over 14 amino acids. Germline V gene lookup returns CDR1 MNHNY and CDR2 SVGAGI (reference sequence). This CDR3 is CASSYQGANYGYTF.

The chain recombines TRBV5-1 with TRBJ2-5; the D gene TCRdb calls, TRBD2, cannot be checked with no DNA. Germline CDR1 and CDR2: SGHRS and YFSETQ. The CDR3 length is 14 residues. The chain's CDR3 is CASSALARRETQYF.